This TCR beta chain was documented in a study of T-cell memory formation after mild COVID-19. Study results and caveats: Among CD4+ contracting clones, most were CM and EM, and CD8+ ones EMRA.

This CDR3 region has 13 residues. Trimming pared 1 base from V and 3 bases from J, leaving 7 bases between. The germline gives CDR1 MGHRA, CDR2 YSYEKL. Constant-segment primers and 5'RACE yielded cDNA libraries for TCR alpha and TCR beta, each carrying sample barcodes and UMIs. MiXCR, run by TCRdb on the 5' RACE reads, gives a single entry per CDR3 protein. Here the sample spans 150,000 to 200,000 distinct CDR3 sequences, 20% to 25% being singletons. About this clonotype: Its target is not known.

Sequencing input: PBMCs or a T cell subset sorted from them (not recorded which). This sequence joins TRBV4-1 and TRBJ2-7; no reliable D call. The TCR was taken from an adult woman who had mild COVID-19 (a few samples of this study predate the infection). Cell type and time point are not known. The CDR3 DNA reads as TGCGCCAGCAGCCAAGTGACGGACTACGAGCAGTACTTC. Translation gives CASSQVTDYEQYF.